This TCR beta chain is drawn from a study of shared clonotypes between healthy human individuals (dated by TCRdb to about 2020). Looking at the study overall: The cohort comprised two women and a few men aged 18 to 49 years. For each donor, three plates each were used for CD4 naive and CD4 memory, two plates were used for CD8 naive, and one plate was used for CD8 memory. To estimate repertoire size and how much clonotypes are shared between individuals, the study performed deep sequencing of blood TCR repertoires from roughly five healthy adults. Libraries were prepared and TCR repertoires were sequenced by different laboratories using diverse techniques, in order to increase sequencing depth and limit assay-specific biases. Between about 0.85 and 9.5 billion PBMCs per donor were obtained by leukapheresis. Broader findings and caveats from the paper: Sharing across several donors was observed for about 4.8% of naive CD4, 3.5% of naive CD8, around 2.5% of memory CD4, and roughly 0.43% of memory CD8 clonotypes. Pairwise subsampling indicated that sequencing depth was expected to affect the degree of clonotype sharing among donors. Clonotypes shared by all four sorted-subset donors showed higher generation probabilities than non-shared clonotypes. Rarefaction of sorted-subset datasets indicated incomplete sequencing despite the large sequencing depth. Naive subsets generally had larger estimated clonotype richness than memory subsets. Sampling was restricted to blood, and TCR repertoires in tissue are likely to differ from TCR repertoires in blood. The genetic and exposure-history diversity represented was limited by the small number of donors.

Donors were healthy HIV-negative adults with no recently reported acute infections or vaccinations. Only Caucasian adults living in Nashville, Tennessee, USA were represented among the donors. CD4+ T cells were enriched through magnetic negative selection, after which naive cells were positively selected on CD45RA and the remaining negative fraction served as the memory subset. Blood was obtained by leukapheresis, after which PBMCs were separated by Ficoll-Histopaque density gradient centrifugation and cryopreserved in liquid nitrogen vapor phase. Analytical flow cytometry was used to check the purity and quantity of each magnetically sorted T cell population. Genomic DNA was isolated from each sorted fraction and quantified by UV absorbance on a Nanodrop 2000c. As to this clone: Its antigen is unknown. Per-base quality was not reported, and no clone a single base away is much larger than it.

Based on the germline V gene, the CDR1 and CDR2 sequences are SGHAT and FQNNGV. The CDR3 contains 19 residues, cysteine and phenylalanine counted. Only the CDR3 portion is preserved as DNA: 57 bases, with reading frame beginning at the first base. V is trimmed back by 1 base and J by 6 bases, and the junction contains 10 bases that no gene match accounts for. TCR CDR3 regions were amplified from genomic DNA by multiplex PCR using the deep immunoSEQ assay. Genomic DNA extracted from each cell subset was distributed evenly over all wells of several immunoSEQ 96-well plates, and each plate served as one replicate. Each replicate PCR for sorted subsets received about 0.2 ug genomic DNA, equal to around 32,000 T cell genomes. Purified libraries were measured with a Qubit 3.0 fluorometer, size-checked on a Bioanalyzer 2100, and measured again with the KAPA Library Quantification kit. A separate single-read 150-cycle Illumina NextSeq 550 flow cell was used to sequence each immunoSEQ 96-well plate. The published analysis was carried out like this. The immunoSEQ output contained only junctional sequences without quality scores, so filtering could not match that applied to full-length reads. To assign V/J genes and CDR3, sequences were annotated using PyIR, a Python wrapper for IgBLAST v1.9, with IMGT germline references. Reads were filtered out if the reads had weak V/J assignments (E-value above 1e-6), no CDR3, stop codons, out-of-frame junctions, or ambiguous translated residues. V3J clonotypes were defined by identical inferred V gene, J gene, and CDR3 amino acid sequence. Percentage overlap between repertoires was computed as shared unique clonotypes divided by the size of the smaller repertoire. Three approaches were used to assess repertoire richness: RTK rarefaction, the Chao1 estimator, and Recon v2.1 estimates of unobserved clonotypes. OLGA was used to compute generation probabilities for all TCRbeta clonotypes that the gDNA method yielded from a handful of donors. TCRdb took over this immuneACCESS table, retaining in-frame rearrangements with V and J assigned. Such tables are incomplete; in checked studies, under half of the missing clones stem from an unresolved V gene, and the remainder is unexplained. V and J calls and clone size follow that table, whereas D and trimming were derived from the DNA. The sample table holds 950,000 to 1,300,000 clones, of which about 76% were seen once. The ten biggest clones cover about 1.5% of the sample.

The sequence joins TRBV11-2 to TRBJ2-2, with 14 bases aligning to TRBD2. This TCR derives from a young man in good health. Sequences were obtained from memory CD4+ T cells sorted from blood. The cell subset or site label for this specimen denotes: CD45RA-negative fraction. The DNA sequence is as follows: TGTGCCAGCAGCTTAGTGCGAAGACTAGCGGGAGGGCCGTCCGGGGAGCTGTTTTTT. Protein translation: CASSLVRRLAGGPSGELFF. When the CDR3 is completed using the reference TRBV11-2 and TRBJ2-2 genes on either side, the full variable domain is EAGVAQSPRYKIIEKRQSVAFWCNPISGHATLYWYQQILGQGPKLLIQFQNNGVVDDSQLPKDRFSAERLKGVDSTLKIQPAKLEDSAVYLCASSLVRRLAGGPSGELFFGEGSRLTVL.